This TCR beta chain was captured by sequencing in a study of blood T cell repertoires in COVID-19. Clones were read by immunoSEQ multiplex PCR, and TCRdb kept only the in-frame ones, dropping some. The sample has about 42,000 clones; 70% to 80% are singletons. The CDR3 length is 13 residues. Germline CDR1 is SQVTM and CDR2 is ANQGSEA. V lost 5 bases to trimming and J lost 9 bases; unmatched junction nucleotides: 5. Sequencing used peripheral blood. This TCR came from a woman in her 70s with acute or convalescent COVID-19. This chain links TRBV29-1 with TRBJ2-1; 12 nucleotides match TRBD2. The CDR3 region is CSVLTSGGGEQFF. As DNA, the CDR3 is TGCAGCGTTTTGACTAGCGGGGGCGGTGAGCAGTTCTTC.